Detailed here is one T cell receptor (beta chain). The target antigen is unknown. This specimen comes from a study of vaccination and CD4 T cells after COVID-19. Study as a whole: The convalescent population consisted of six males and four females, two of whom were of Hispanic ethnicity.

General observations from the study: For convalescent patients, 304 of the 307 vaccine-specific clones analyzed were classified as spike mono-reactive.

The Oncomine TCR Beta short-read assay was applied to DNA of cultured CD4+ T cells. TCRdb redid the calling of the PCR reads with MiXCR, one entry per CDR3 protein. The repertoire holds 8,000 to 10,000 distinct CDR3 sequences, with roughly 52% as singletons. With V trimmed by 3 bases and J by 0 bases, 4 bases remained unmatched. Germline CDR1 is ENHRY and CDR2 is SYGVKD. The CDR3 has 16 residues. Treatment here: 10-day PBMC culture with coronavirus spike peptide pools or control peptides (ViraFEST assay). Gathered ahead of the COVID-19 pandemic (2011-2018) were the CD4+ T cells of the unexposed donor. Peptide pool stimulation in ViraFEST expanded antigen-specific T cells, whose TCRs were then sequenced. Unexposed donors' CD4+ T cells were tested against SARS-CoV-2 S/N and four cold-coronavirus spikes when cell numbers allowed.

Sequenced: CD4+ T cells from blood, cultured in vitro. The clonotype originates from a human donor in good health. The rearrangement links TRBV10-3 to TRBJ2-3; 9 bases line up with TRBD2. The CDR3 protein is CAISDLAGGSTDTQYF. The CDR3 nucleotides are TGTGCCATCAGTGATCTGGCGGGGGGGAGCACAGATACGCAGTATTTT.